The entry that follows covers one TCR beta chain sequence. These data originate in a study of blood T cell repertoires in COVID-19. Original analysis: How many nucleated cells were present was estimated from reference gene primer amplification. Produced via immunoSEQ multiplex PCR; TCRdb's table is partial and in-frame only. For V, J and clone size, that table is used; D and trimming come from the DNA. In the table there are about 180,000 clones, 75% to 90% of which are singletons. V dropped 11 bases and J dropped 1; count of bases not matched to a gene: 10. CDR1 and CDR2 from the germline V gene are SNHLY and FYNNEI. This CDR3 is built from 14 residues.

The clonotype comes from a woman in her seventies with COVID-19, enrolled during active disease. Sequencing was performed on peripheral blood. The chain combines TRBV2 with TRBJ1-1; 7 nucleotides match TRBD1. CDR3 region: CAASPGGWNTEAFF. CDR3 nucleotide sequence: TGTGCCGCCTCCCCAGGGGGATGGAACACTGAAGCTTTCTTT.